This T cell receptor (beta chain) was found in a study of cytomegalovirus exposure and HLA in healthy donors. Study-wide results and limits: Clonal expansion was found to be greater in HLA-associated TCR beta chains than in equally common others in a later analysis. High sensitivity and specificity were reportedly achieved when the classifier diagnosed cytomegalovirus status. Using a false discovery rate of 0.05, a later analysis showed that approximately 18,000 TCR beta sequences were associated with HLA alleles. The study labeled fewer than 200 TCR beta chains cytomegalovirus-associated.

Primers: 60 Vbeta forward and 13 Jbeta reverse. Profiled with immunoSEQ multiplex PCR; TCRdb holds only in-frame clones, not every one. The table records 70,000 to 95,000 clones, about 79% of them present only once. As concerns this clone: What it binds is unknown.

V trimming: 1 base; J trimming: 2 bases; junction bases outside the gene matches: 10. This CDR3 region has 17 residues. CDR1 is LGHNA and CDR2 is YNFKEQ in the germline V gene. V is TRBV4-2 and J is TRBJ2-5, with TRBD1 matching 7 bases. Input material: PBMCs. The TCR sequence derives from a man aged 35 to 55 in good health and CMV-seronegative. CDR3 nucleotides: TGTGCCAGCAGCCAAGCCCCGGACAGGTCCCCGCAAGAGACCCAGTACTTC. This sequence encodes CASSQAPDRSPQETQYF.